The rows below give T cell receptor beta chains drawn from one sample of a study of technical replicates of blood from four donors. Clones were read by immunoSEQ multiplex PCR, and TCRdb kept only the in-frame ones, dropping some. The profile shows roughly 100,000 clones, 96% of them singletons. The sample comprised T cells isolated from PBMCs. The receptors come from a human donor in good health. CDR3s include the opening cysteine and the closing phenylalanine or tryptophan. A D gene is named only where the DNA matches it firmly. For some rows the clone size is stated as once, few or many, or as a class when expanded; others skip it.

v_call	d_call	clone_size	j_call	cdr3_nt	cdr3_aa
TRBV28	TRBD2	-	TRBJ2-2	TGTGCCAGCAGTTTAGGGCCTAGCGGGAGGGCCAGGACCGGGGAGCTGTTTTTT	CASSLGPSGRARTGELFF
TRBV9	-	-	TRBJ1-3	TGTGCCAGCAGCGTAGACTTCAACACAGCAAACACCATATATTTT	CASSVDFNTANTIYF
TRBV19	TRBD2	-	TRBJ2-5	TGTGCCAGTAGTACCTCTAGCGGGAAAGATCCCTCAGAGACCCAGTACTTC	CASSTSSGKDPSETQYF
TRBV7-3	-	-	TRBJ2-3	TGTGCCAGCAGCTTAAATTTTGGGCCTTCGGATACGCAGTATTTT	CASSLNFGPSDTQYF
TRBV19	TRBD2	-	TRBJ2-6	TGTGCCAGTAGTACGCGGACTAGCGGTTCTGGGGCCAACGTCCTGACTTTC	CASSTRTSGSGANVLTF
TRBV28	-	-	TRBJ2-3	TGTGCCAGCAGTTTAAGAGACTCTACGCTTTACACAGATACGCAGTATTTT	CASSLRDSTLYTDTQYF
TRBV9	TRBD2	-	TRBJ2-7	TGTGCCAGCAGCCCCACGAGCGGGGGAGGGGGAAACGAGCAGTACTTC	CASSPTSGGGGNEQYF
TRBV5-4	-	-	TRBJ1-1	TGTGCCAGCAGCTTGGCTCACAGGGACACTGAAGCTTTCTTT	CASSLAHRDTEAFF
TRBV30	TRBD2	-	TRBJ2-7	TGTGCCTGGAGTGCTAGCGGGAGAGCCCCCTACGAGCAGTACTTC	CAWSASGRAPYEQYF
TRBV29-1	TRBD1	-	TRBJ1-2	TGCAGCGCAGGACAGGGGGCGGATGGCTACACCTTC	CSAGQGADGYTF
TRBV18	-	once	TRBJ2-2	TGTGCCAGCTCACCAGAGAATCGGACCGGGGAGCTGTTTTTT	CASSPENRTGELFF
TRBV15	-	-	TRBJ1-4	TGTGCCACCAGCAGAGATCTTGGACAGAATGAAAAACTGTTTTTT	CATSRDLGQNEKLFF
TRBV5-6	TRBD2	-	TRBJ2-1	TGTGCCAGCAGCCTAGCATGGCGGGAGAGGGTACGAGAGCAGTTCTTC	CASSLAWRERVREQFF
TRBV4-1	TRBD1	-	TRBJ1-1	TGCGCCAGCAGCCAAGTCCCGGGACAGGGGTTAGAAGCTTTCTTT	CASSQVPGQGLEAFF
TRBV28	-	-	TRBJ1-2	TGTGCCAGCAGGGGCCTGATGAGCTACACCTTC	CASRGLMSYTF
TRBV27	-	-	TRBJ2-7	TGTGCCAGCAGTTTATCGTCGAGGGAAGGTTACGAGCAGTACTTC	CASSLSSREGYEQYF
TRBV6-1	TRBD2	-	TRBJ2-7	TGTGCCAGCAGTGGAGTGCCTAGCGGGAGTTATGAGCAGTACTTC	CASSGVPSGSYEQYF
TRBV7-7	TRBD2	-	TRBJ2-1	TGTGCTAGCAGCTTAGTTGTGACTAGCGGATACAATGAGCAGTTCTTC	CASSLVVTSGYNEQFF
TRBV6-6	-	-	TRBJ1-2	TGTGCCAGCAGGTACAGACTTGAAATATACTATGGCTACACCTTC	CASRYRLEIYYGYTF
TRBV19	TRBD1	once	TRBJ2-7	TGTGCCAGTAGTCCCGGACAGGGGGCCCTCGAGCAGTACTTC	CASSPGQGALEQYF
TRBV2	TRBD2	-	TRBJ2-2	TGTGCCAGCAGTAGACTAGCGGGAGAGGCTGGCGGGGAGCTGTTTTTT	CASSRLAGEAGGELFF
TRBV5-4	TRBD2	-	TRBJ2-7	TGTGCCAGCAGCTCTAGCGGGAGCTATTCCTACGAGCAGTACTTC	CASSSSGSYSYEQYF
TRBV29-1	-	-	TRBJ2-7	TGCAGCGTTGCCGGACAGCCCTACGAGCAGTACTTC	CSVAGQPYEQYF
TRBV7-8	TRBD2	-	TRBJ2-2	TGTGCCAGCAGCTACCGGACTAGAGCCACCGGGGAGCTGTTTTTT	CASSYRTRATGELFF
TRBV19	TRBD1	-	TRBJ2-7	TGTGCCAGTAGTACCCGGGACAGATCCTACGAGCAGTACTTC	CASSTRDRSYEQYF
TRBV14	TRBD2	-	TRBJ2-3	TGTGCCAGCAGGGAGAGCGGGAGCCCAGATACGCAGTATTTT	CASRESGSPDTQYF
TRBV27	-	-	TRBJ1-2	TGTGCCAGCAGTTTAGGGCCAGCCGCTAACTATGGCTACACCTTC	CASSLGPAANYGYTF
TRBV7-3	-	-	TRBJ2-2	TGTGCCAGCAGCTCCCAGCGGGCGGCCGGGGAGCTGTTTTTT	CASSSQRAAGELFF
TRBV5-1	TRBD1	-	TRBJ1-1	TGCGCCAGCAGCGGCAAAGGACAGGCTAGTGAAGCTTTCTTT	CASSGKGQASEAFF
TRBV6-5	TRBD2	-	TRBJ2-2	TGTGCCAGCAGCAGGACTAGGGAAAACACCGGGGAGCTGTTTTTT	CASSRTRENTGELFF
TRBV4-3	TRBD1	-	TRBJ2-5	TGCGCCAGCAGCCAAGACTCGGGACAGGGATTAGAGACCCAGTACTTC	CASSQDSGQGLETQYF
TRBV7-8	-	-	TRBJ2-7	TGTGCCAGCAGCCAAGTGAGCTCCTACGAGCAGTACTTC	CASSQVSSYEQYF
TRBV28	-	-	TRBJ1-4	TGTGCCAGCAGTCTCCGGGAGGAAAAACTGTTTTTT	CASSLREEKLFF
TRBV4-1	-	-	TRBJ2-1	TGCGCCAGCAGCCAAGGGGCAAGCGGGCAGTACAATGAGCAGTTCTTC	CASSQGASGQYNEQFF
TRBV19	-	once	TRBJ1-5	TGTGCCAGTAGTATCCAGTATCAGCCCCAGCATTTT	CASSIQYQPQHF
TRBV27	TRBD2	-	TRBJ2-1	TGTGCCAGCTCCATGCTAGCGGGAGGGTACAATGAGCAGTTCTTC	CASSMLAGGYNEQFF
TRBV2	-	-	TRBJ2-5	TGTGCCAGCAGTGTCGGGGGACAGGAGACCCAGTACTTC	CASSVGGQETQYF
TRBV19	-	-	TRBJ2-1	TGTGCCAGTAGAATCCAGGACAGCGCCTACAATGAGCAGTTCTTC	CASRIQDSAYNEQFF
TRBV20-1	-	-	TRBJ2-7	TGCAGTGCTAGGCAGGGCTACGAGCAGTACTTC	CSARQGYEQYF
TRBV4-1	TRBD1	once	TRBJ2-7	TGCGCCAGCGGGTTTAGGACAGGGAGTAAGTACGAGCAGTACTTC	CASGFRTGSKYEQYF
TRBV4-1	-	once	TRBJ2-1	TGCGCCAGCAGCCAACACCAGGAGGGGCGGGTAAATGAGCAGTTCTTC	CASSQHQEGRVNEQFF
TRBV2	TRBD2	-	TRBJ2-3	TGTGCCAGCAGCGGAGCGGGAGGCCCGCAGTATTTT	CASSGAGGPQYF
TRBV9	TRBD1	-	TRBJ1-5	TGTGCCAGCAGCCCGGGACAGTATAGCAATCAGCCCCAGCATTTT	CASSPGQYSNQPQHF
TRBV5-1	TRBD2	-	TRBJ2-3	TGCGCCAGCAGCTTGGCCCTAGCGGGAGACGGCACAGATACGCAGTATTTT	CASSLALAGDGTDTQYF
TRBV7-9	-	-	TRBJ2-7	TGTGCCAGCAGCTTAGGTCAGGGAGGCAACGAGCAGTACTTC	CASSLGQGGNEQYF
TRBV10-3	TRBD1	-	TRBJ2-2	TGTGCCATCAATCGGGGACAGTCGAACACCGGGGAGCTGTTTTTT	CAINRGQSNTGELFF
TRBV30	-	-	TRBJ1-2	TGTGCCTGGAATTCTGGCACAAACTATGGCTACACCTTC	CAWNSGTNYGYTF
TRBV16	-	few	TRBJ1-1	TGTGCCAGCAGCGATACATTGAACACTGAAGCTTTCTTT	CASSDTLNTEAFF
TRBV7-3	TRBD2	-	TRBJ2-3	TGTGCCAGCAGCTTAATGGGGACTAGTAGAGATACGCAGTATTTT	CASSLMGTSRDTQYF
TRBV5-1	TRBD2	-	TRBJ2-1	TGCGCCAGCGGGACTATCGGGAGGGAAAATGAGCAGTTCTTC	CASGTIGRENEQFF